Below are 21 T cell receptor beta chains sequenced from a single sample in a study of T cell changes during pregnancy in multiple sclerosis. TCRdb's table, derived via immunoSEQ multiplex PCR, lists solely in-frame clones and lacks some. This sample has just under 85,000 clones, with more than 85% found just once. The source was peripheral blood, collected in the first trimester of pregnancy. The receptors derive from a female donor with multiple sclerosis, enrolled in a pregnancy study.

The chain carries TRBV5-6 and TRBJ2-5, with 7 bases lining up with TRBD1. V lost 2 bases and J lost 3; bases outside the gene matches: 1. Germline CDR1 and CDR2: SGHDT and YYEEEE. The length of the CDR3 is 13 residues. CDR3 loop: CASSFDREETQYF. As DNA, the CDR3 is TGTGCCAGCAGCTTTGACAGGGAAGAGACCCAGTACTTC.

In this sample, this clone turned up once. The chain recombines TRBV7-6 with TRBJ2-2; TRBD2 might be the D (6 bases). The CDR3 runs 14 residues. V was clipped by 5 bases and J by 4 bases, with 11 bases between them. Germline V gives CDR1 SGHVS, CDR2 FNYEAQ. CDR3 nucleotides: TGTGCCAGCAGCCTGGGGACTTCCACCGGGGAGCTGTTTTTT. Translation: CASSLGTSTGELFF.

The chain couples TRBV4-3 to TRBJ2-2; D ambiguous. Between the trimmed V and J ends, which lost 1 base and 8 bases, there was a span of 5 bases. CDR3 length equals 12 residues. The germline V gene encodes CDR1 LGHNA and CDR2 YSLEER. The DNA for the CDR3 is TGCGCCAGCAGCCAAGTCACTGGGGAGCTGTTTTTT. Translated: CASSQVTGELFF.

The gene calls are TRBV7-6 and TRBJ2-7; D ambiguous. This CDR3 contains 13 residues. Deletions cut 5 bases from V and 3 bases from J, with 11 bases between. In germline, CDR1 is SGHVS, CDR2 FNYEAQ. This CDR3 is CASSAEPNYEQYF. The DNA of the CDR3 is TGTGCCAGCAGCGCAGAACCGAACTACGAGCAGTACTTC.

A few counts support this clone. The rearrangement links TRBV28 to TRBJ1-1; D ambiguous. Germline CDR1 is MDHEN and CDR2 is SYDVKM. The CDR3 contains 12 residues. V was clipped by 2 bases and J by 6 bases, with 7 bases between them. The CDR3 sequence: CASSLTGAEAFF. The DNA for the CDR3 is TGTGCCAGCAGTTTAACCGGGGCTGAAGCTTTCTTT.

CDR3 sequence (DNA): TGCAGCGCACAACAGGGAAAGGCCGGGGAGCTGTTTTTT. Amino acid sequence: CSAQQGKAGELFF. The chain uses TRBV29-1 and TRBJ2-2, with D possibly TRBD1 on 6 matching bases. Between the trimmed V and J ends, which lost 7 bases and 6 bases, there was a span of 15 bases. The CDR3 extends over 13 amino acids. Germline V lookup: CDR1 SQVTM, CDR2 ANQGSEA.

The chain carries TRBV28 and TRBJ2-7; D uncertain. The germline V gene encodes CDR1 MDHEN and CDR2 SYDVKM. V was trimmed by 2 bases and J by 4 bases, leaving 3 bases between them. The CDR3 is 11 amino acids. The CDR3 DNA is TGTGCCAGCAGTTTAATATACGAGCAGTACTTC. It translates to CASSLIYEQYF. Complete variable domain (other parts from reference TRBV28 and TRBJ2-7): DVKVTQSSRYLVKRTGEKVFLECVQDMDHENMFWYRQDPGLGLRLIYFSYDVKMKEKGDIPEGYSVSREKKERFSLILESASTNQTSMYLCASSLIYEQYFGPGTRLTVT.

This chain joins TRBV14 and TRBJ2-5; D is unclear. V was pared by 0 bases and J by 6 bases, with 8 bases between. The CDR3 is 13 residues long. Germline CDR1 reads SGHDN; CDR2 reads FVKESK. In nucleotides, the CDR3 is TGTGCCAGCAGCCAAGATCAACAGAAGACCCAGTACTTC. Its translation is CASSQDQQKTQYF.

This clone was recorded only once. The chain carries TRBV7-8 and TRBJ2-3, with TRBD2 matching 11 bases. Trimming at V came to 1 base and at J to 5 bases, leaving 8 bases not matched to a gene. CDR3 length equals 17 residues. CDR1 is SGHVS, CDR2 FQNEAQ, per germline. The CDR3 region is CASSLDYSGRAGDTQYF. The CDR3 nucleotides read TGTGCCAGCAGCTTAGACTATAGCGGGAGGGCAGGAGATACGCAGTATTTT.

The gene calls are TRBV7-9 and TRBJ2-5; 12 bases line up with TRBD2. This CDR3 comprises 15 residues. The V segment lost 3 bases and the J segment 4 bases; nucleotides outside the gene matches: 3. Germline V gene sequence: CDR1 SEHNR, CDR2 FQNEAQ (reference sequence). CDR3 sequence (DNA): TGTGCCAGCAGCTTGACTAGCGGGAGAGGAGAGACCCAGTACTTC. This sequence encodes CASSLTSGRGETQYF.

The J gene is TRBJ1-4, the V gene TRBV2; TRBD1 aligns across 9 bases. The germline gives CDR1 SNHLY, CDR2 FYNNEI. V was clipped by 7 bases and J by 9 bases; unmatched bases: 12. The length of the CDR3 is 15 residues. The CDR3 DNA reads TGTGCCAGCACCACCCCGGGGACAGGGATGAAAAAACTGTTTTTT. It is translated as CASTTPGTGMKKLFF.

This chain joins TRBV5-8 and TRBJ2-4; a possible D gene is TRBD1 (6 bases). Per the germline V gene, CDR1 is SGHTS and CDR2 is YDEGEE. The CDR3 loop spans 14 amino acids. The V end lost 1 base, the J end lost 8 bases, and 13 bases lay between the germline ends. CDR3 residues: CASSLTGNIDIQYF. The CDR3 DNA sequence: TGTGCCAGCAGCTTGACAGGGAATATAGACATTCAGTACTTC. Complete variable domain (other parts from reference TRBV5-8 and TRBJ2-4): EAGVTQSPTHLIKTRGQQATLRCSPISGHTSVYWYQQALGLGLQFLLWYDEGEERNRGNFPPRFSGRQFPNYSSELNVNALELEDSALYLCASSLTGNIDIQYFGAGTRLSVL.

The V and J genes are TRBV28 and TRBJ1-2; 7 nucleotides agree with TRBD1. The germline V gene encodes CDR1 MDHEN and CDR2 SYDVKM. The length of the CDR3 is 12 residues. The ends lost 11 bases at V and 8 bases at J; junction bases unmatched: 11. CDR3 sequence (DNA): TGTGCCCTTCGGGGCAGGGGGGAGGGCTACACCTTC. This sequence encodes CALRGRGEGYTF.

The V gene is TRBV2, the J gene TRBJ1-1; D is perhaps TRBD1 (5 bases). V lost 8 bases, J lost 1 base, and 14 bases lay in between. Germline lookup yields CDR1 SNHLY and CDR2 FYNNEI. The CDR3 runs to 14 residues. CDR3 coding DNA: TGTGCCAGCGGATTCGGGGGGGGGAACACTGAAGCTTTCTTT. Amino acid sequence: CASGFGGGNTEAFF. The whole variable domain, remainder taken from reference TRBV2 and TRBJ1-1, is EPEVTQTPSHQVTQMGQEVILRCVPISNHLYFYWYRQILGQKVEFLVSFYNNEISEKSEIFDDQFSVERPDGSNFTLKIRSTKLEDSAMYFCASGFGGGNTEAFFGQGTRLTVV.

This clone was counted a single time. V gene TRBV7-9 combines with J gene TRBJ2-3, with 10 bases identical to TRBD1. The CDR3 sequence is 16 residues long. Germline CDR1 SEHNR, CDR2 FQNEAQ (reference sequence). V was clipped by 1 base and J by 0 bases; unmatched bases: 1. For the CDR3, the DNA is TGTGCCAGCAGCTTAGGGGACAGGGGTAGCACAGATACGCAGTATTTT. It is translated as CASSLGDRGSTDTQYF.

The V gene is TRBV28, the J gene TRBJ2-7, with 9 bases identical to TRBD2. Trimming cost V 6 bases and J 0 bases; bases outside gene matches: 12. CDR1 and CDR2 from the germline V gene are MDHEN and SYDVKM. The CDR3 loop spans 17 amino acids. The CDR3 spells CASSGAGREGISYEQYF. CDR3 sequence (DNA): TGTGCCAGCAGCGGGGCTGGGCGGGAGGGCATCTCCTACGAGCAGTACTTC. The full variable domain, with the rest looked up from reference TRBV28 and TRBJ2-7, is DVKVTQSSRYLVKRTGEKVFLECVQDMDHENMFWYRQDPGLGLRLIYFSYDVKMKEKGDIPEGYSVSREKKERFSLILESASTNQTSMYLCASSGAGREGISYEQYFGPGTRLTVT.

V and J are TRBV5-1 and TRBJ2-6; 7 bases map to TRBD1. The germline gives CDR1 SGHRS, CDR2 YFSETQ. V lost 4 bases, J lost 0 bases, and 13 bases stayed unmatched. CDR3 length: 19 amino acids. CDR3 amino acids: CASSNTGQLISSGANVLTF. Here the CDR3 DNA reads TGCGCCAGCAGCAACACGGGACAGCTTATTTCCTCTGGGGCCAACGTCCTGACTTTC.

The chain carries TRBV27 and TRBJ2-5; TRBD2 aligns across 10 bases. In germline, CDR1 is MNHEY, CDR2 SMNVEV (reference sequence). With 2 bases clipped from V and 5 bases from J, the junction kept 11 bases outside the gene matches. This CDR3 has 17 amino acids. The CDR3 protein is CASSLGGSSGSRETQYF. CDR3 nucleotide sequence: TGTGCCAGCAGTTTAGGAGGGTCTAGCGGGAGTAGGGAGACCCAGTACTTC.

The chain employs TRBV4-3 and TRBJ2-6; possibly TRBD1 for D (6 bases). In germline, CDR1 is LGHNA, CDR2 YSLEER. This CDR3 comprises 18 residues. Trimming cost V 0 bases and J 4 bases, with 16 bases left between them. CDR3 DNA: TGCGCCAGCAGCCAAGATAGTTGGTCAGGGACAGGGGCCAACGTCCTGACTTTC. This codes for CASSQDSWSGTGANVLTF.

The CDR3 DNA sequence: TGTGCCAGCAGTTACTCGCAGGGATCACCCCTCCACTTT. Protein sequence: CASSYSQGSPLHF. This sequence joins TRBV6-5 and TRBJ1-6, with D perhaps TRBD1 (5 bases). The CDR3 is 13 amino acids. Germline V gene sequence: CDR1 MNHEY, CDR2 SVGAGI. Trimming took off 0 bases at V and 10 bases at J, with 7 bases between the two ends.

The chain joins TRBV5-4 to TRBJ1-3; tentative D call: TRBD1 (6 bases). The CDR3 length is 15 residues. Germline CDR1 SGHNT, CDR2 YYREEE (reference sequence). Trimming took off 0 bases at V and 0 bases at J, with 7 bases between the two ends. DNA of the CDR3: TGTGCCAGCAGCTTGGGGACAGCCTCTGGAAACACCATATATTTT. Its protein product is CASSLGTASGNTIYF.